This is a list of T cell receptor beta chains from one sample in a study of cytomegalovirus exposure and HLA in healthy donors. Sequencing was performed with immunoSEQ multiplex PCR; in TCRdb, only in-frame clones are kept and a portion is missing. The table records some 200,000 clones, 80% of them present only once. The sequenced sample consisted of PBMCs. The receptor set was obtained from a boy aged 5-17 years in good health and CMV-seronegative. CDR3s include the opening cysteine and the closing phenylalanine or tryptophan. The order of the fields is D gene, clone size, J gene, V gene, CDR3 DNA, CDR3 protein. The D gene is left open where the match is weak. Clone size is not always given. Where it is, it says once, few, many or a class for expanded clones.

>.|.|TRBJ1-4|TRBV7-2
TGTGCCAGCAGCCCTGGAGGGGTCACGGAAAAACTGTTTTTT
CASSPGGVTEKLFF
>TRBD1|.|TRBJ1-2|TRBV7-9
TGTGCCAGCAGCCATACCAACCGGGACAGGGATTATGGCTACACCTTC
CASSHTNRDRDYGYTF
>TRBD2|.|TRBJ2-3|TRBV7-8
TGTGCCAGCAGCGCAGCGGGAGTCGGAACAGATACGCAGTATTTT
CASSAAGVGTDTQYF
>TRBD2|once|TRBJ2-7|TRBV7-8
TGTGCCACCACGGGGGGACGCCCCCGCGAGCAGTACTTC
CATTGGRPREQYF
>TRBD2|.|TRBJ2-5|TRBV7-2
TGTGCCAGCAGCTTAGCGGGGAGGATAGCGGGGGATGAGACCCAGTACTTC
CASSLAGRIAGDETQYF
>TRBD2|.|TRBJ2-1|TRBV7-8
TGTGCCAGCAGCCCCCCGGGACTAGCGCTCGATGAGCAGTTCTTC
CASSPPGLALDEQFF
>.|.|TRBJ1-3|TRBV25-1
TGTGCCAGCAGTGATCCGGGACAATCTGCCACCATATATTTT
CASSDPGQSATIYF
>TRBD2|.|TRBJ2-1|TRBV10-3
TGTGCCATCAGTGAGAGGGGACTAGCGTCCAATGAGCAGTTCTTC
CAISERGLASNEQFF
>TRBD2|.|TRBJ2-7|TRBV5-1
TGCGCCAGCAGCGGGGGGGTGGTAAGCTCCTACGAGCAGTACTTC
CASSGGVVSSYEQYF
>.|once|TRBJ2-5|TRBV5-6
TGTGCCAGCAGCTTGTGGCGGCAAGAGACCCAGTACTTC
CASSLWRQETQYF
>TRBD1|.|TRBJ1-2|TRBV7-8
TGTGCCAGCAGCGCCCGGGACAGGCCCACTAACTATGGCTACACCTTC
CASSARDRPTNYGYTF
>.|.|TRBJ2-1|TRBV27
TGTGCCAGCAGACAGTTCAACTACAATGAGCAGTTCTTC
CASRQFNYNEQFF
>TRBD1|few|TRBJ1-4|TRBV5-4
TGTGCCAGCAGCCAGACAGGGGGCAGGGGTGGTGAAAAACTGTTTTTT
CASSQTGGRGGEKLFF
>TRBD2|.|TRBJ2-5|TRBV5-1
TGCGCCTCCAGCACACGTCCTAGCGGGGCCATCTCGGGAGAGACCCAGTACTTC
CASSTRPSGAISGETQYF
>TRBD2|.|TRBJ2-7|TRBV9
TGTGCCAGCAGCCCCCGAGGCGGGGGAACCCACGAGCAGTACTTC
CASSPRGGGTHEQYF
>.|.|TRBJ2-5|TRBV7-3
TGTGCCAGCAGCTTATACGGGGAGGCGGAGACCCAGTACTTC
CASSLYGEAETQYF
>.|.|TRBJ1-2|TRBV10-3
TGTGCCATCAGGGGAGCACAGAGTTCCACCTTC
CAIRGAQSSTF
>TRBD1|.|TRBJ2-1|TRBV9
TGTGCCAGCAGCTCCCGGACAGGGGCCGCATACAATGAGCAGTTCTTC
CASSSRTGAAYNEQFF
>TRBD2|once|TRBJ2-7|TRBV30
TGTGCCTGGAAGGGACTAGCGGATTACGAGCAGTACTTC
CAWKGLADYEQYF
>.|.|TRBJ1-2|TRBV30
TGTGCCTGGAGTGTGGGGGGGGGTGTGCGCGGCTACACCTTC
CAWSVGGGVRGYTF
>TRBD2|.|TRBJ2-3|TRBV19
TGTGCCAGTAGCGGGAGGGGCGGGAGCACAGATACGCAGTATTTT
CASSGRGGSTDTQYF
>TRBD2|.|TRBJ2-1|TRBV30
TGTGCCTGGAGCTCAGCGGGAGGATCATACAATGAGCAGTTCTTC
CAWSSAGGSYNEQFF
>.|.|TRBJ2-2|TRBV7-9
TGTGCCAGCAGCGACGTAGGGGGGGCCACCGGGGAGCTGTTTTTT
CASSDVGGATGELFF
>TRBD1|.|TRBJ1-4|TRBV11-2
TGTGCCAGCAGCTTTAGGTTGACAGGGGTCCTATCAACTAATGAAAAACTGTTTTTT
CASSFRLTGVLSTNEKLFF
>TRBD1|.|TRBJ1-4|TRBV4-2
TGTGCCAGCAGCCAAAACCCGGGACAGCATTATGAAAAACTGTTTTTT
CASSQNPGQHYEKLFF
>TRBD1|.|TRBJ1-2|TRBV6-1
TGTGCCAGCAGTGGACAGGGCCTCCACGGCTATGGCTACACCTTC
CASSGQGLHGYGYTF
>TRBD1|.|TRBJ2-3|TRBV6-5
TGTGCCAGCAGGTGGGACAGAACTAGCACAGATACGCAGTATTTT
CASRWDRTSTDTQYF
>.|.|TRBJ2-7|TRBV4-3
TGCGCCAGCAGCCGAGGTAGCGGTTACGAGCAGTACTTC
CASSRGSGYEQYF
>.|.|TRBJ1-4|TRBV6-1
TGTGCCAGCAGTGTAACAGGGTCGGACGGAGAAAAACTGTTTTTT
CASSVTGSDGEKLFF